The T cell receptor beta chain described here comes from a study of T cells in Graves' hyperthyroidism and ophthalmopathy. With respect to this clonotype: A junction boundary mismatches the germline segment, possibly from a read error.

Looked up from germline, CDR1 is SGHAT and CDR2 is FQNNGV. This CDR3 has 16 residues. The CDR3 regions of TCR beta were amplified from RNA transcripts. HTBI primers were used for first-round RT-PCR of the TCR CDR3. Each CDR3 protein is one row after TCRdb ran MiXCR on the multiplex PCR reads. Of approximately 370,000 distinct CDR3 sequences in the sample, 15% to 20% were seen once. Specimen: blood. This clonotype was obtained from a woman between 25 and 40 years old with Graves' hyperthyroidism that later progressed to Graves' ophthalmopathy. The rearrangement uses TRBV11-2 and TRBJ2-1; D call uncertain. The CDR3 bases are TGTGCCAGCAGCATAGAAGACACTTACTCCTACAATGAGCAGTTCTTC. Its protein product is CASSIEDTYSYNEQFF.